This T cell receptor beta chain was documented in a study of shared clonotypes between healthy human individuals (dated by TCRdb to about 2020). For context, the study as a whole: The cohort included a few men and a couple of women between 18 and 49 years of age. Libraries were prepared and TCR repertoires were sequenced by different laboratories using diverse techniques, in order to increase sequencing depth and limit assay-specific biases. Each donor's leukapheresis produced roughly between roughly 0.9 and 8.9 billion PBMCs. Per donor, three plates each were used for CD4 naive and CD4 memory, two for CD8 naive, and one for CD8 memory. To estimate repertoire size and how much clonotypes are shared between individuals, the study performed deep sequencing of blood TCR repertoires from a handful of healthy adults. Broader findings and caveats from the paper: Pairwise subsampling led to the expectation that sequencing depth would affect the degree of clonotype sharing among donors. Because the study included only a small number of donors, the genetic and exposure-history diversity represented was limited. Clonotypes shared by all four sorted-subset donors showed higher generation probabilities than non-shared clonotypes. Across several donors, approximately 5% of naive CD4, roughly 3.3% of naive CD8, under 2.5% of memory CD4, and approximately 0.4% of memory CD8 clonotypes were shared. Naive subsets generally had larger estimated clonotype richness than memory subsets. Incomplete sequencing was indicated by rarefaction of sorted-subset datasets, despite the large sequencing depth. Sampling was limited to blood, and TCR repertoires in tissue likely differ from TCR repertoires in blood.

As for this clone: Its specific antigen is unknown. Base qualities were left out, and no much larger clone turns up one base away.

Using the deep immunoSEQ assay, TCR CDR3 regions were amplified from genomic DNA by multiplex PCR. Extracted genomic DNA from each cell subset was distributed evenly across all wells of several immunoSEQ 96-well plates, and each plate was treated as a replicate. Each replicate PCR for sorted subsets received 200 ng genomic DNA, equal to about 30,000 T cell genomes. The purified libraries were quantified using a Qubit 3.0 fluorometer, sized with a Bioanalyzer 2100, and then quantified again using the KAPA Library Quantification kit. Every immunoSEQ 96-well plate was sequenced on a dedicated single-read 150-cycle Illumina NextSeq 550 flow cell. The original methods were these. Because the immunoSEQ output held only junctional sequences and lacked quality scores, the filtering could not match the filtering applied to full-length reads. To assign V/J genes and CDR3, sequences were annotated against IMGT germline references using PyIR, a Python wrapper for IgBLAST v1.9. Reads were removed for weak V/J assignments (E-value above 1e-6), missing CDR3, stop codons, out-of-frame junctions, or ambiguous translated residues. V3J clonotypes were defined by identical inferred V gene, J gene, and CDR3 amino acid sequence. To compute the percentage overlap between repertoires, the number of shared unique clonotypes was divided by the size of the smaller repertoire. RTK rarefaction, the Chao1 estimator, and Recon v2.1 estimates of unobserved clonotypes were used to assess repertoire richness. For all TCRbeta clonotypes obtained by the gDNA method from a few donors, generation probabilities were computed with OLGA. TCRdb took over this immuneACCESS table, retaining in-frame rearrangements with V and J assigned. Such tables are incomplete; in checked studies, under half of the missing clones stem from an unresolved V gene, and the remainder is unexplained. V, J and clone size are taken as reported in that table, and D and trimming were inferred from the DNA itself. The sample table lists about 590,000 clones, about 95% of them with a count of one. The ten largest clones capture 0.085% to 0.11% of the sample.

CD8 naive samples consisted of CD45RO-negative cells that were positively selected for CCR7, yielding a CD45RA+CCR7+ population without TemRA cells. Donors were healthy HIV-negative adults with no recently reported acute infections or vaccinations. Every donor was a Caucasian adult living in Nashville, Tennessee, USA. Blood was obtained by leukapheresis, after which PBMCs were separated by Ficoll-Histopaque density gradient centrifugation and cryopreserved in liquid nitrogen vapor phase. Purity and quantity of every magnetically sorted T cell population were checked by analytical flow cytometry. Each sorted fraction had its genomic DNA isolated and then quantified by UV absorbance on a Nanodrop 2000c. Per the germline V gene (reference sequence), PRHDT is the CDR1 and FYEKMQ is the CDR2. V is cut by 2 bases and J by 7 bases, and the space between the germline ends is 9 bases. Including cysteine and phenylalanine, the CDR3 has 13 amino acids. Only CDR3 DNA is held: 39 bases, read in frame from base 1.

The sequence derives from a young woman in good health. In this chain, TRBV13 is recombined with TRBJ2-1; the D element might be TRBD1 or TRBD2, as each aligns at 5 bases. The material sequenced was naive CD8+ T cells sorted from blood. The cell subset or site tag for this specimen amounts to: CD45RA+CCR7+. The DNA reads as follows: TGTGCCAGCAGCTTACGAGGGGATAATGAGCAGTTCTTC. It translates to CASSLRGDNEQFF.